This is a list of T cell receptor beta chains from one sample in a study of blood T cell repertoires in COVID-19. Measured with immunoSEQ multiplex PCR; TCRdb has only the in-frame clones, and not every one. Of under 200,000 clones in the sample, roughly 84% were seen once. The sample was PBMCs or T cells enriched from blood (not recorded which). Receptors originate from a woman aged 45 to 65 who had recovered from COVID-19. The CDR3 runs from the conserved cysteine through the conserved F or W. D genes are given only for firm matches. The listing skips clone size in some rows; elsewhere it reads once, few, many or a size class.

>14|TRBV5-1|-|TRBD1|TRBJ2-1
CASSTGQPYNEQFF
TGCGCCAGCAGCACGGGACAGCCATACAATGAGCAGTTCTTC
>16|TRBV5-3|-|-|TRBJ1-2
CARSGTTGPANYGYTF
TGTGCCAGAAGCGGGACAACAGGGCCAGCTAACTATGGCTACACCTTC
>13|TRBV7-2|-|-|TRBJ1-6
CASSFDYNSPLHF
TGTGCCAGCAGCTTTGACTACAATTCACCCCTCCACTTT
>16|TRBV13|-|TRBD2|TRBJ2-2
CASSLLLAGVAGELFF
TGTGCCAGCAGCTTATTACTAGCGGGAGTGGCCGGGGAGCTGTTTTTT
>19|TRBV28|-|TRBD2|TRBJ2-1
CASSLMASGRAGVSNEQFF
TGTGCCAGCAGTTTAATGGCTAGCGGGAGGGCCGGGGTTAGCAATGAGCAGTTCTTC
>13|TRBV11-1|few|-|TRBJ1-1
CASSPHGSPEAFF
TGTGCCAGCAGCCCCCACGGTTCCCCTGAAGCTTTCTTT
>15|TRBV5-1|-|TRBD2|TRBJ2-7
CASSLGLAASYEQYF
TGCGCCAGCAGCTTGGGGCTAGCGGCCTCCTACGAGCAGTACTTC
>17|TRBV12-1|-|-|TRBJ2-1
CASSFASASGKFNEQFF
TGTGCCAGCAGCTTTGCGTCGGCTAGCGGGAAATTTAATGAGCAGTTCTTC
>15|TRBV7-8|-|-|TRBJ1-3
CASSRDSASGNTIYF
TGTGCCAGCAGCCGCGACAGCGCCTCTGGAAACACCATATATTTT
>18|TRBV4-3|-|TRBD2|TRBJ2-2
CASSQEGLADLNTGELFF
TGCGCCAGCAGCCAAGAGGGACTAGCGGACCTTAACACCGGGGAGCTGTTTTTT
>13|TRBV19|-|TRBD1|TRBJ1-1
CATKNTGVTEAFF
TGTGCCACCAAGAACACAGGGGTCACTGAAGCTTTCTTT
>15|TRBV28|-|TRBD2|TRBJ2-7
CASSSLAGLTYEQYF
TGTGCCAGCAGTTCACTAGCGGGACTAACCTACGAGCAGTACTTC
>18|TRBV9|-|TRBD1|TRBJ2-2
CASSAPRGRTGGAGELFF
TGTGCCAGCAGCGCGCCCCGCGGGAGGACAGGGGGCGCGGGGGAGCTGTTTTTT
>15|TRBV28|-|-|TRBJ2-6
CASRGGISGANVLTF
TGTGCCAGCAGGGGGGGTATCTCTGGGGCCAACGTCCTGACTTTC
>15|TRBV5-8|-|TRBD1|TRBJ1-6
CASSLKGTGYSPLHF
TGTGCCAGCAGCTTGAAAGGGACAGGGTATTCACCCCTCCACTTT
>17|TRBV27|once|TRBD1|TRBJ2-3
CASSSLPGQGDTDTQYF
TGTGCCAGCAGTTCGCTCCCAGGGCAGGGGGACACAGATACGCAGTATTTT
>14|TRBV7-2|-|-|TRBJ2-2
CASRRDFSAGELFF
TGTGCCAGCAGACGGGACTTCTCGGCCGGGGAGCTGTTTTTT
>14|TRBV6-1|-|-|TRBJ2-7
CASSRQGSSYEQYF
TGTGCCAGCAGCCGACAAGGGAGCTCCTACGAGCAGTACTTC
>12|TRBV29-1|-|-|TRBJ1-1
CSARFGNTEAFF
TGCAGCGCCCGATTCGGGAACACTGAAGCTTTCTTT
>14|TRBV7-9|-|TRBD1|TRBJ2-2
CASRWDSNTGELFF
TGTGCCAGCAGATGGGACAGCAACACCGGGGAGCTGTTTTTT
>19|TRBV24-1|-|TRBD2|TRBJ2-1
CATSDRPGTSGSRNGEQFF
TGTGCCACCAGTGATCGCCCCGGGACTAGCGGGAGCCGCAACGGGGAGCAGTTCTTC
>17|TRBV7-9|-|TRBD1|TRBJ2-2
CASSLNPGQGNTGELFF
TGTGCCAGCAGCTTAAATCCCGGACAGGGGAACACCGGGGAGCTGTTTTTT
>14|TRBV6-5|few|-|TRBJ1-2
CASRLQDPPYGYTF
TGTGCCAGCAGGCTACAGGACCCCCCCTATGGCTACACCTTC
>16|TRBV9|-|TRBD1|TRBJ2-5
CASSAGYRGSLETQYF
TGTGCCAGCAGCGCCGGATACAGGGGGTCTTTGGAGACCCAGTACTTC
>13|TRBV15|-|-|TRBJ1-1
CATSRASDRPAFF
TGTGCCACCAGCAGAGCCTCTGACAGGCCAGCTTTCTTT
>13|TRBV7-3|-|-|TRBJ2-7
CASSLNDNYEQYF
TGTGCCAGCAGCTTAAACGACAACTACGAGCAGTACTTC
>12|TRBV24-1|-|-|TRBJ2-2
CATREPTGELFF
TGTGCCACCAGGGAGCCCACCGGGGAGCTGTTTTTT
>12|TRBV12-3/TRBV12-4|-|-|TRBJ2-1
CASSSSSNEQFF
TGTGCCAGCAGTTCGTCCAGCAATGAGCAGTTCTTC
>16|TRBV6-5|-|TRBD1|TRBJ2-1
CASSYEGASSYNEQFF
TGTGCCAGCAGTTATGAGGGGGCAAGCTCCTACAATGAGCAGTTCTTC
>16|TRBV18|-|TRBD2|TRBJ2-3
CASSPNSGSGTDTQYF
TGTGCCAGCTCACCCAATAGCGGGAGTGGGACAGATACGCAGTATTTT
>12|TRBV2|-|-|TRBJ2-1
CASSQGIGEQFF
TGTGCCAGCAGTCAGGGGATCGGTGAGCAGTTCTTC
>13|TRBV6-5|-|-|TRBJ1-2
CASSYRGGYGYTF
TGTGCCAGCAGTTACAGAGGGGGCTATGGCTACACCTTC
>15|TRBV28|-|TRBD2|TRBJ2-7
CASSLQGLAPYEQYF
TGTGCCAGCAGTCTACAGGGACTAGCGCCCTACGAGCAGTACTTC
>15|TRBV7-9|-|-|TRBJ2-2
CASSLDGLKTGELFF
TGTGCCAGCAGCCTAGACGGTTTGAAGACCGGGGAGCTGTTTTTT
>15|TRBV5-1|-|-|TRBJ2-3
CASSLSRGAADTQYF
TGCGCCAGCAGCTTGAGCCGGGGGGCCGCAGATACGCAGTATTTT
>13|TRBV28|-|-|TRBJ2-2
CASSLKIGGELFF
TGTGCCAGCAGTTTGAAAATCGGGGGGGAGCTGTTTTTT
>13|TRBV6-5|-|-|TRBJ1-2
CASRREESYGYTF
TGTGCCAGCAGGAGGGAAGAAAGCTATGGCTACACCTTC
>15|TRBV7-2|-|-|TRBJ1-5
CASSLAAGGNQPQHF
TGTGCCAGCAGCTTAGCGGCGGGAGGAAATCAGCCCCAGCATTTT
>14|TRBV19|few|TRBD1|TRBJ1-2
CASSKTGAPYGYTF
TGTGCCAGTAGTAAAACAGGGGCCCCCTATGGCTACACCTTC
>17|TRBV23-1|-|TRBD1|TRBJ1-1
CASSRTGAFFTNTEAFF
TGCGCCAGCAGTCGAACAGGGGCCTTCTTCACTAACACTGAAGCTTTCTTT
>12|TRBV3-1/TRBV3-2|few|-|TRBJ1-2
CASSPTGTGYTF
TGTGCCAGCAGCCCCACAGGGACCGGCTACACCTTC
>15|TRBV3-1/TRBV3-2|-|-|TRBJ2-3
CASSHNLRSTDTQYF
TGTGCCAGCAGCCATAACCTGAGATCCACAGATACGCAGTATTTT
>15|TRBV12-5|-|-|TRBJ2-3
CASGPGGPVPDTQYF
TGTGCTAGTGGCCCGGGGGGCCCCGTCCCAGATACGCAGTATTTT
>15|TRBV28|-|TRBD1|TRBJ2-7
CASSINRQGRGEQYF
TGTGCCAGCAGCATAAATCGACAGGGAAGGGGGGAGCAGTACTTC
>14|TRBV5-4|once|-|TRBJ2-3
CASSLDYSTDTQYF
TGTGCCAGCAGCTTGGACTACTCCACAGATACGCAGTATTTT
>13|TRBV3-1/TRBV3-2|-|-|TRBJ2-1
CASSLRGSNEQFF
TGTGCCAGCAGCCTAAGGGGTTCCAATGAGCAGTTCTTC
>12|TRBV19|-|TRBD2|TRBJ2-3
CASGTSVNTQYF
TGTGCCAGTGGGACTAGCGTGAATACGCAGTATTTT
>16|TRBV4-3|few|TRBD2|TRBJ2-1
CASSQAFGAGVYEQFF
TGCGCCAGCAGCCAAGCCTTCGGAGCGGGGGTTTATGAGCAGTTCTTC
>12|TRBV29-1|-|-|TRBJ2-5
CSVEPGPETQYF
TGCAGCGTTGAGCCAGGGCCAGAGACCCAGTACTTC
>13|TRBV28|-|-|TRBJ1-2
CASSSRTAYGYTF
TGTGCCAGCAGTTCCCGGACAGCCTATGGCTACACCTTC